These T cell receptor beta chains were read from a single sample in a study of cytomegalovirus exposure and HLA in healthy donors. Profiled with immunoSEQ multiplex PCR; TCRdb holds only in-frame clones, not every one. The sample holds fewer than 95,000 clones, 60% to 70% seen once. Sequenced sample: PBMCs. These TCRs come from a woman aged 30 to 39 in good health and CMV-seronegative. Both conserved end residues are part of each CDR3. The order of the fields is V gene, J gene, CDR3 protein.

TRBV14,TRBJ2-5,CASSLGRETQYF
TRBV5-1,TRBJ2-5,CASSLDGQGQETQYF
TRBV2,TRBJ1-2,CASSESIGQGGYGYTF
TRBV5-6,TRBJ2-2,CASSLDRGGVGELFF
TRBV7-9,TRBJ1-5,CASSDKGIQPQHF
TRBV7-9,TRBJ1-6,CASSPGTSNSPLHF
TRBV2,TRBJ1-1,CASFGVTEAFF
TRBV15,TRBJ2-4,CATSREDSNIQYF
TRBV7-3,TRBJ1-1,CASSTIRDSLNTEAFF
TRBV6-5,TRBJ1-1,CASSPLARVGVRAFF
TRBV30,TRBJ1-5,CAWSGRGQPQHF
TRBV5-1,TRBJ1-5,CASSLGQGINQPQHF
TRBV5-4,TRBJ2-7,CASSLGVSGGYEQYF
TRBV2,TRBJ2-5,CASSPLKTQYF
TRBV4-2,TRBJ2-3,CASSQGEGRDDTQYF
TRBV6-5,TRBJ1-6,CASSPRDTNSPLHF
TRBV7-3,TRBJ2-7,CASSLRGLAGIEEQYF
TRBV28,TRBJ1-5,CASSYNQGNQPQHF
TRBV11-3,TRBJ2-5,CASSLAASGETQYF
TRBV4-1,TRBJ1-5,CASSQDPGGQPQHF
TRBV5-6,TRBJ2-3,CASSSARLAGGDTQYF
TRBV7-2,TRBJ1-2,CASSLDRGETDGYTF